The 14 T cell receptor beta chains below were found in one sample sequenced in a study of T cells in Graves' hyperthyroidism and ophthalmopathy. Regions amplified from RNA transcripts were the TCR beta CDR3 regions. The primer set for the first-round RT-PCR of the TCR CDR3 was HTBI. Each CDR3 protein gets one entry after TCRdb re-called the multiplex PCR reads with MiXCR. The sample has about 290,000 distinct CDR3 sequences, roughly 19% seen once; the top ten hold under 45%. The sample consisted of blood. The receptors here all came from a man aged 45-60 years with Graves' ophthalmopathy.

About this clonotype itself: With a much larger clone just one base away, this may be a read error. The CDR3 bases are TGCAGTGCTAGACCCGCAGGGAGTGATGAGCAGTTCTTC. Residues: CSARPAGSDEQFF. This chain uses TRBV20-1 with TRBJ2-1; D tentatively fits TRBD1 or TRBD2 (5 bases each). Trimming pared 2 bases from V and 8 bases from J, leaving 13 bases between. The CDR3 sequence is 13 residues long. In germline, CDR1 is DFQATT, CDR2 SNEGSKA (reference sequence).

This clonotype was seen repeatedly, ten times or more. The V call is TRBV28, the J call TRBJ2-5; 9 nucleotides agree with TRBD1. The germline V gene encodes CDR1 MDHEN and CDR2 SYDVKM. The V and J ends lost 5 bases and 2 bases, in that order; junction bases with no gene match: 6. The CDR3 extends over 15 amino acids. CDR3 bases: TGTGCCAGCAGTCCAACCGGGACAGGGCAAGAGACCCAGTACTTC. It translates to CASSPTGTGQETQYF.

This clonotype was seen at least ten times. The J gene is TRBJ1-4, the V gene TRBV6-5; D is undetermined. CDR1 and CDR2 from the germline V gene are MNHEY and SVGAGI. Trimming removed 0 bases at V and 4 bases at J, with 9 bases between. The CDR3 covers 15 residues. CDR3 residues: CASSYSGRVNEKLFF. CDR3 DNA sequence: TGTGCCAGCAGTTACTCGGGGAGAGTTAATGAAAAACTGTTTTTT.

This clonotype has ten or more counts. The chain is built from TRBV28 and TRBJ1-1; possible D gene TRBD1, 6 bases. CDR1 is MDHEN, CDR2 SYDVKM, per germline. CDR3 length: 13 amino acids. The V end lost 7 bases, the J end lost 0 bases, and 9 bases lay between the germline ends. The CDR3 DNA sequence: TGTGCCAGCACCGGGACACTGAACACTGAAGCTTTCTTT. It yields the protein CASTGTLNTEAFF.

There are many counts of this clonotype. The chain links TRBV6-6 to TRBJ1-2, with D possibly TRBD1 on 5 matching bases. Trimming pared 0 bases from V and 7 bases from J, leaving 18 bases between. The CDR3 length is 16 residues. Germline V lookup: CDR1 MNHNY, CDR2 SVGAGI (reference sequence). In nucleotides, the CDR3 is TGTGCCAGCAGTTACTCGGGTGGGGCCGGAAACGTTGGCTACACCTTC. It yields the protein CASSYSGGAGNVGYTF.

This clonotype has ten or more counts. This chain links TRBV29-1 with TRBJ2-1, with 8 bases lining up with TRBD2. The CDR3 sequence is 17 residues long. V shed 4 bases, J shed 2 bases, and the junction held 13 bases outside the gene matches. Germline V gene sequence: CDR1 SQVTM, CDR2 ANQGSEA. CDR3 nucleotides: TGCAGCGTTGTCAGCCTAGCGGGCCGTAGCCCCTACAATGAGCAGTTCTTC. It translates to CSVVSLAGRSPYNEQFF.

The chain is built from TRBV19 and TRBJ2-1, with D possibly matching TRBD2 (6 bases). The CDR3 is 16 amino acids. Germline loops: CDR1 LNHDA, CDR2 SQIVND (reference sequence). V lost 4 bases and J 2 bases, leaving 15 bases between the germline ends. The CDR3 sequence: CASSTAGGGAYNEQFF. In nucleotides, the CDR3 is TGTGCCAGTAGTACCGCGGGTGGCGGGGCCTACAATGAGCAGTTCTTC.

This clonotype occurred a few times. The chain combines TRBV24-1 with TRBJ2-1; D perhaps matches TRBD1 (6 bases). This CDR3 contains 14 residues. The germline CDR1 and CDR2 sequences are KGHDR and SFDVKD. Trimming shortened V by 4 bases and J by 6 bases, and 12 bases separated the two germline ends. CDR3 region: CATSEGTFINEQFF. CDR3 coding DNA: TGTGCCACCAGTGAAGGGACATTTATCAATGAGCAGTTCTTC.

This clonotype was seen only a few times. V gene TRBV4-1 combines with J gene TRBJ2-7; D might be TRBD2 (5 bases). The germline V gene has CDR1 MGHRA and CDR2 YSYEKL. This CDR3 has 13 amino acids. Trimming took off 8 bases at V and 2 bases at J, with 13 bases between the two ends. The CDR3: CASGGLATYEQYF. In nucleotides, the CDR3 is TGCGCCAGCGGAGGACTGGCTACCTACGAGCAGTACTTC.

J is TRBJ2-6 and V is TRBV5-1, with D possibly matching TRBD2 (6 bases). CDR3 length: 15 amino acids. Germline V gene sequence: CDR1 SGHRS, CDR2 YFSETQ. Trimming removed 7 bases at V and 0 bases at J, with 11 bases between. The CDR3 DNA follows: TGCGCCAGCCGGGACTCCACCTCTGGGGCCAACGTCCTGACTTTC. It yields the protein CASRDSTSGANVLTF.

The chain links TRBV9 to TRBJ2-5, with no clear D. Germline CDR1 is SGDLS and CDR2 is YYNGEE. The CDR3 covers 14 residues. V was cut by 0 bases and J by 5 bases, with 11 bases left in between. The CDR3 loop reads CASSVERVGETQYF. CDR3 DNA: TGTGCCAGCAGCGTAGAACGGGTAGGGGAGACCCAGTACTTC.

V gene TRBV19 combines with J gene TRBJ2-1; 10 bases line up with TRBD2. The germline gives CDR1 LNHDA, CDR2 SQIVND (reference sequence). This CDR3 region has 14 residues. The V gene end was trimmed by 1 base and the J gene end by 9 bases; junction bases not matched to a gene: 3. CDR3 sequence reads: CASSIGLAGGEQFF. The CDR3 nucleotides are TGTGCCAGTAGTATAGGACTAGCGGGCGGTGAGCAGTTCTTC.

In this sample, this clonotype turned up many times. CDR3 DNA: TGTGCCAGCAGCCCTAGCGGGAGCGGAACAGATACGCAGTATTTT. This codes for CASSPSGSGTDTQYF. The V call is TRBV28, the J call TRBJ2-3; 10 bases match TRBD2. V was clipped by 6 bases and J by 3 bases; unmatched bases: 6. The CDR3 has 15 residues. CDR1 MDHEN and CDR2 SYDVKM come from the germline V gene. The full variable domain, rest sourced from reference TRBV28 and TRBJ2-3, is DVKVTQSSRYLVKRTGEKVFLECVQDMDHENMFWYRQDPGLGLRLIYFSYDVKMKEKGDIPEGYSVSREKKERFSLILESASTNQTSMYLCASSPSGSGTDTQYFGPGTRLTVL.

V usage is TRBV6-1 and J usage is TRBJ1-3, with TRBD1 as a possible D gene (5 bases). The germline V gene encodes CDR1 MNHNS and CDR2 SASEGT. Trimming shortened V by 1 base and J by 3 bases, and 13 bases separated the two germline ends. The CDR3 runs 16 residues. The CDR3: CASSEVRQGGGNTIYF. In nucleotides, the CDR3 is TGTGCCAGCAGTGAAGTAAGGCAGGGAGGTGGAAACACCATATATTTT.